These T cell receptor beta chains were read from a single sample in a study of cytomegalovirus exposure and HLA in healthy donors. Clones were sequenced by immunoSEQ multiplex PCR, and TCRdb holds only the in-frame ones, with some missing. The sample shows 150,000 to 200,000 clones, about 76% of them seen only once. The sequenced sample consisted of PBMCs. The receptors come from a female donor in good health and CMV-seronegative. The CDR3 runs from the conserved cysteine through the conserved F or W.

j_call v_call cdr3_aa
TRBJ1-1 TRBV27 CASSSTGSGTEAFF
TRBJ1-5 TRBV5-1 CASSLGQGDYSNQPQHF
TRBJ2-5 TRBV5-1 CASSFSASPTSGGETQYF
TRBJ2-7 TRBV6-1 CASSESGFSSSYEQYF
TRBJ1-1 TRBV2 CASTRATVRTNTEAFF
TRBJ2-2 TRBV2 CASSVSGTANTGELFF
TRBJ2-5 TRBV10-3 CATRTSGETQYF
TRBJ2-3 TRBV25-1 CASSDRVLTDTQYF
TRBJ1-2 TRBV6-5 CASSYVGVGYGYTF
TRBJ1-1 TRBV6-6 CASSLTGYEAFF
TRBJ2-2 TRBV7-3 CASSFTGRAGELFF
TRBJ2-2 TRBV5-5 CASSLKEGSTGELFF
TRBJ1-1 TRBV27 CASSPHRGVPTEAFF
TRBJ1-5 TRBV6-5 CASSADTPNQPQHF
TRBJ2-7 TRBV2 CASSDGGTGSIEQYF
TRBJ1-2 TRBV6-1 CASSESGRYGYTF
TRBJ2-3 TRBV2 CASSDIRGSGADTQYF
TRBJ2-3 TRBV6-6 CATGVFSTDTQYF
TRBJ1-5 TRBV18 CASSPGTASYSNQPQHF
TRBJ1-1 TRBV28 CASSPPGGMNTEAFF
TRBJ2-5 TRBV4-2 CASSQASGGAETQYF
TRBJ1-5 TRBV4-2 CASSQEGRNQPQHF
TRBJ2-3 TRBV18 CASSPRAPTIGGGRIDTQYF
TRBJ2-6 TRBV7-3 CASSSSRGPTGANVLTF
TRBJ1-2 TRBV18 CASSLLGQEGGYTF
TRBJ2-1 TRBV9 CASSVGTSDEQFF
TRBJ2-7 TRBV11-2 CASSHLISSYEQYF
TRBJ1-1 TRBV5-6 CASSPGLMNTEAFF
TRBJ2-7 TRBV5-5 CASSPWTSGGYEQYF
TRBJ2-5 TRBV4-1 CASSQDMNNPPGETQYF
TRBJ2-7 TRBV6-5 CASSYSIGTDPLEQYF